This T cell receptor beta chain was sequenced during a study of regulatory T cells in long-lasting Graves disease. V trimming: 7 bases; J trimming: 2 bases; junction bases outside the gene matches: 9. The CDR3 sequence is 15 residues long. Germline V CDR1 and CDR2: DFQATT, SNEGSKA (reference sequence). Time point described: newly diagnosed GD, antithyroid drugs for less than 3 months. From RNA extracted from PBMCs, the TCR library was made. Diagnosis followed American Thyroid Association guidelines for Graves' disease. This clonotype was observed at least ten times. Library construction for TCR beta used iRepertoire HTBI primers and Arm-PCR of CDR3 regions. One entry per CDR3 protein results from TCRdb running MiXCR on the multiplex PCR reads. The sample gives 350,000 to 400,000 distinct CDR3 sequences, roughly 16% of which show up once; around 20% is in the top ten. This sample also belongs to another study, concerning T cells in Graves' hyperthyroidism and ophthalmopathy.

The chain recombines TRBV20-1 with TRBJ2-5, with 11 positions matching TRBD1. The TCR sequence derives from a young woman with Graves disease. This specimen was peripheral blood mononuclear cells (PBMCs), taken at new diagnosis, from a patient treated with antithyroid drugs. The CDR3 loop is CSVYDRDRGQETQYF. The CDR3 DNA is TGCAGTGTCTACGACCGGGACAGGGGGCAAGAGACCCAGTACTTC.